A selection of T cell receptor beta chains follows, all from one sample in a study of cytomegalovirus exposure and HLA in healthy donors. Sequencing was performed with immunoSEQ multiplex PCR; in TCRdb, only in-frame clones are kept and a portion is missing. The table lists 200,000 or so clones, roughly 84% of them singletons. The specimen sequenced was PBMCs. Every receptor here comes from a man aged 18 to 29 in good health and CMV-seropositive. CDR3s include the opening cysteine and the closing phenylalanine or tryptophan. D genes are given only for firm matches. Rows may omit the clone size; those that give it use once, few, many or a size class.

TRBJ2-7 | TRBD1 | TRBV7-3 | 15 | few | CASSPGGQGSYEQYF | TGTGCCAGCAGCCCAGGGGGACAGGGGTCCTACGAGCAGTACTTC
TRBJ1-4 | TRBD1 | TRBV5-1 | 14 | . | CASSLAQGAIEVFF | TGCGCCAGCAGCTTGGCACAGGGGGCCATCGAGGTGTTTTTT
TRBJ2-7 | TRBD2 | TRBV28 | 14 | once | CASSSSGRTDEQYF | TGTGCCAGCAGTTCCAGCGGGAGAACCGACGAGCAGTACTTC
TRBJ2-5 | TRBD1 | TRBV4-1 | 17 | . | CASSQDRDRRFQETQYF | TGCGCCAGCAGCCAAGACCGGGACAGGAGGTTCCAAGAGACCCAGTACTTC
TRBJ2-7 | TRBD2 | TRBV15 | 13 | . | CATSRGIAGEQYF | TGTGCCACCAGCAGAGGAATAGCGGGAGAGCAGTACTTC
TRBJ2-1 | . | TRBV7-9 | 11 | few | CASSPFQEQFF | TGTGCCAGCAGTCCCTTCCAGGAGCAGTTCTTC
TRBJ2-1 | TRBD2 | TRBV9 | 14 | . | CASSSPGRGGSRLF | TGTGCCAGCAGCTCTCCCGGTAGGGGAGGGAGCCGACTCTTC
TRBJ1-5 | . | TRBV30 | 15 | . | CAWDPGLVGFQPQHF | TGTGCCTGGGACCCGGGACTTGTGGGTTTTCAGCCCCAGCATTTT
TRBJ2-7 | . | TRBV27 | 16 | . | CASSRSVRGTSYEQYF | TGTGCCAGCAGCCGATCGGTCCGCGGGACCTCCTACGAGCAGTACTTC
TRBJ1-4 | TRBD1 | TRBV4-3 | 16 | . | CASSRGEGGGNEKLFF | TGCGCCAGCAGCCGGGGAGAAGGGGGCGGTAATGAAAAACTGTTTTTT
TRBJ1-1 | TRBD1 | TRBV30 | 15 | . | CAHGTGGAGGTEAFF | TGTGCCCATGGGACAGGGGGCGCGGGGGGCACTGAAGCTTTCTTT
TRBJ2-7 | . | TRBV10-3 | 12 | . | CAISREGGEQYF | TGTGCCATCAGTCGAGAAGGGGGAGAGCAGTACTTC
TRBJ2-4 | . | TRBV18 | 12 | . | CASSPVGDIQYF | TGTGCCAGCTCTCCCGTCGGGGACATTCAGTACTTC
TRBJ1-2 | . | TRBV9 | 13 | . | CASSVGQGTSDAF | .
TRBJ2-7 | . | TRBV2 | 13 | . | CASSEGGPYEQYF | TGTGCCAGCAGTGAGGGAGGCCCCTACGAGCAGTACTTC
TRBJ2-5 | . | TRBV18 | 13 | . | CASAQRSFETQYF | TGTGCCAGCGCGCAAAGGAGTTTCGAGACCCAGTACTTC
TRBJ2-2 | . | TRBV9 | 15 | few | CASSVTGRNTGELFF | TGTGCCAGCAGCGTGACGGGAAGGAACACCGGGGAGCTGTTTTTT
TRBJ2-7 | TRBD2 | TRBV7-2 | 15 | . | CASTGTSGSSYEQYF | TGTGCCAGCACCGGGACTAGCGGGAGTAGCTACGAGCAGTACTTC
TRBJ2-1 | TRBD2 | TRBV27 | 14 | . | CASGSGRAYNEQFF | TGTGCCAGCGGTAGCGGGAGGGCTTACAATGAGCAGTTCTTC